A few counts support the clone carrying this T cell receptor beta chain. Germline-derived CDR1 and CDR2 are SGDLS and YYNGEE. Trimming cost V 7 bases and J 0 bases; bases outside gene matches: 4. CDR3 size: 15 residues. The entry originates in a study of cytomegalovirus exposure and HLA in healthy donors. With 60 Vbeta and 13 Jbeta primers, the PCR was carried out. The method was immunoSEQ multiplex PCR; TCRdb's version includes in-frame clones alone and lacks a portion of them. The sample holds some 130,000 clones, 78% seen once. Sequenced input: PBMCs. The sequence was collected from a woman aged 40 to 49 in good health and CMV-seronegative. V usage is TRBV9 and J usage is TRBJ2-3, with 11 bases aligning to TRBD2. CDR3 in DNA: TGTGCCAGCGGGACTAGCGGAAGAAGCACAGATACGCAGTATTTT. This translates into CASGTSGRSTDTQYF.